The clone carrying this T cell receptor (beta chain) has just one count. Per the authors' pipeline: Researchers report that nucleated cell counts were estimated from reference gene primer amplification. Produced via immunoSEQ multiplex PCR; TCRdb's table is partial and in-frame only. V, J and clone size are taken as reported in that table, and D and trimming were inferred from the DNA itself. The table records about 77,000 clones, 90% of them present only once. The data belong to a study of blood T cell repertoires in COVID-19. Study-wide context: The samples span acute and convalescent COVID-19 from the United States, Italy and Spain. PBMCs, B-cell-depleted T cells, or T cells were the source of the cDNA or gDNA that made up the material.

The junction had 9 bases not matched to a gene; V was cut back by 7 bases and J by 7 bases. This CDR3 is 14 amino acids long. Germline CDR1 SGHNT, CDR2 YYREEE (reference sequence). The sequence was collected from an elderly woman with active or convalescent COVID-19. This chain uses TRBV5-4 with TRBJ1-4, with TRBD1 identical over 8 bases. The sequencing input was peripheral blood. CDR3 sequence reads: CASGQGAGGEKLFF. The CDR3 DNA reads TGTGCCAGCGGCCAGGGGGCAGGGGGTGAAAAACTGTTTTTT.